The clone carrying this T cell receptor (beta chain) was detected a few times. What it binds is not known. The data derive from a study of cytomegalovirus exposure and HLA in healthy donors. Broader study findings: Rarity held for most TCR sequences, but there were some public TCRs that occurred in many donors. The authors enumerated around 150 TCR beta chains as linked to cytomegalovirus. First-cohort TCR clusters were later found to tend to co-occur in the roughly 110 validation repertoires. CMV antigen specificity of a few CMV-associated chains was confirmed in vitro.

Produced via immunoSEQ multiplex PCR; TCRdb's table is partial and in-frame only. The profile shows under 95,000 clones, 94% of them singletons. Germline CDR1 and CDR2: SEHNR and FQNEAQ (reference sequence). The CDR3 spans 15 residues. The trim removed 4 bases at V and 4 bases at J, leaving 4 bases unmatched. The sequence came from a young woman in good health and CMV-seronegative. The chain has TRBV7-9 and TRBJ1-6; 7 nucleotides align to TRBD1. Material for sequencing was PBMCs. The DNA of the CDR3 is TGTGCCAGCAGCTGGACGACAGGGTATAATTCACCCCTCCACTTT. Amino acids: CASSWTTGYNSPLHF.